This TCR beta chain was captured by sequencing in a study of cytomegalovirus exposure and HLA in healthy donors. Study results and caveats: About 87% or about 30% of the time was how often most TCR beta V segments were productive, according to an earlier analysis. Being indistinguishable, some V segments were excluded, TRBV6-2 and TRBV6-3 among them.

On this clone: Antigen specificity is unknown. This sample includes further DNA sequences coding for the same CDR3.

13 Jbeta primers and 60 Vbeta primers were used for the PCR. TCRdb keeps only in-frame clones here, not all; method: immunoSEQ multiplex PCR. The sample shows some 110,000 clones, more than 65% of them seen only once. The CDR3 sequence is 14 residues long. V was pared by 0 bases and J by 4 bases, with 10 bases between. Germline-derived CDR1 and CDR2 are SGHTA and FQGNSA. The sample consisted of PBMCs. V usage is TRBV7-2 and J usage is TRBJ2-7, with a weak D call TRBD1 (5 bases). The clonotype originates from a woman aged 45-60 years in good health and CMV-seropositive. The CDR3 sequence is CASSLAGLRYEQYF. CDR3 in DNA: TGTGCCAGCAGCTTAGCGGGGCTTAGGTACGAGCAGTACTTC.